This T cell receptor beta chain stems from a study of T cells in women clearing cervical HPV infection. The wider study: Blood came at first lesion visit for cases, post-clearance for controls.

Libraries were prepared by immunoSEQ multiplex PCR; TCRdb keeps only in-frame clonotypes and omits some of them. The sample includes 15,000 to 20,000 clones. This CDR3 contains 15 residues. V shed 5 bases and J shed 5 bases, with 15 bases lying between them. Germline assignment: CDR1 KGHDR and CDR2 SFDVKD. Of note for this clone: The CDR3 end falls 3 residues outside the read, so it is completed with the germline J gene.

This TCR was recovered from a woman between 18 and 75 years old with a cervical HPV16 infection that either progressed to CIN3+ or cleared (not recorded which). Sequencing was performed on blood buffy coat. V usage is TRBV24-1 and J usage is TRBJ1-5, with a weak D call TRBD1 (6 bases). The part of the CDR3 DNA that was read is TGTGCCACCAGTGCAGGGGCCGGGGCCTATCAGCCC. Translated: CATSAGAGAYQP. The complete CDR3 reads CATSAGAGAYQPQHF.